This passage covers 26 T cell receptor beta chains from one sample sequenced in a study of CDR3 diversity in severe acne. MiXCR, applied by TCRdb to the PCR reads, yields one record per CDR3 protein. Among about 93,000 distinct CDR3 sequences listed, about 52% were seen once. Sequenced material: blood. These TCRs come from a male donor in good health, serving as a control.

The V call is TRBV7-6, the J call TRBJ2-3; D uncertain. Trimming cost V 1 base and J 4 bases, with 9 bases left between them. Germline V gives CDR1 SGHVS, CDR2 FNYEAQ. CDR3 size: 14 residues. CDR3 sequence reads: CASSLVRLADTQYF. For the CDR3, the DNA is TGTGCCAGCAGCTTAGTTCGCTTGGCAGATACGCAGTATTTT.

Points on this clonotype: This may be a read error, as it is one base from a much larger clone. The chain employs TRBV29-1 and TRBJ1-1, with TRBD1 identical over 7 bases. Germline CDR1 reads SQVTM; CDR2 reads ANQGSEA. The CDR3 totals 13 residues. The CDR3 sequence: CGVEGTENTEAFF. CDR3 DNA: TGCGGCGTTGAAGGGACAGAGAACACTGAAGCTTTCTTT.

V is TRBV20-1 and J is TRBJ1-1; D gene uncertain. The CDR3 is made up of 13 amino acids. With 3 bases removed from V and 1 base from J, the gap between germline ends came to 9 bases. Germline V gene sequence: CDR1 DFQATT, CDR2 SNEGSKA (reference sequence). The CDR3 here is CSASSSWNTEAFF. Written as DNA, the CDR3 is TGCAGTGCTAGTAGTAGCTGGAACACTGAAGCTTTCTTT.

This rearrangement joins TRBV6-5 to TRBJ1-4, with D hard to call. Trimming cost V 2 bases and J 4 bases, with 5 bases left between them. CDR1 is MNHEY and CDR2 is SVGAGI in the germline V gene. CDR3 size: 13 residues. CDR3 sequence: CASSYLGNEKLFF. In DNA, the CDR3 is TGTGCCAGCAGTTACCTGGGTAATGAAAAACTGTTTTTT.

This clonotype was found a few times. The chain has TRBV2 and TRBJ1-6; TRBD1 matches 9 bases. CDR1 and CDR2 (germline): SNHLY, FYNNEI. The CDR3 has 14 residues. J lost 10 bases, V lost 5 bases, and 6 bases had no gene match. The CDR3 is CASSQRTGDSPLHF. The CDR3 nucleotides are TGTGCCAGCAGTCAACGGACAGGGGACTCACCCCTCCACTTT.

The chain employs TRBV3-1 and TRBJ2-3; either TRBD1 or TRBD2 may supply D (5 bases each). This CDR3 is 16 amino acids long. V lost 2 bases to trimming and J lost 4 bases, with 16 bases between them. Germline CDR1 reads LGHDT; CDR2 reads YNNKEL (reference sequence). In nucleotides, the CDR3 is TGTGCCAGCAGCCAATATGGGGGAGAGGGCCCAGATACGCAGTATTTT. Its protein is CASSQYGGEGPDTQYF.

The V and J genes are TRBV19 and TRBJ1-5; D might be TRBD1 (6 bases). The germline gives CDR1 LNHDA, CDR2 SQIVND (reference sequence). The CDR3 is made up of 15 amino acids. The germline V and J ends were trimmed by 6 bases and 0 bases, with 12 bases remaining between them. The CDR3 loop is CASSPGQHSNQPQHF. The CDR3 DNA reads as TGTGCCAGTAGCCCGGGACAACATAGCAATCAGCCCCAGCATTTT.

Note on this clonotype: One base away lies a much larger clone, so this may be a sequencing read error. The chain is built from TRBV6-1 and TRBJ2-5; no reliable D call. The CDR3 runs 13 residues. V lost 2 bases to trimming and J lost 5 bases, with 9 bases between them. Germline V gene data show CDR1 as MNHNS and CDR2 as SASEGT. CDR3 bases: TGTGCCAGCAGTGAAAGCCGGTTGGAGACCCAGTACTTC. It yields the protein CASSESRLETQYF.

A remark on this clonotype: Being one base from a much bigger clone, this may be a read error. The chain couples TRBV5-1 to TRBJ2-1; 8 bases fit TRBD2. Trimming took 4 bases from V and 12 from J; bases not matched to a gene: 12. The CDR3 sequence is 14 residues long. CDR1 and CDR2 (germline): SGHRS, YFSETQ. The CDR3 region is CASSPGGGVYGQFF. In DNA, the CDR3 is TGCGCCAGCAGCCCCGGGGGGGGTGTGTATGGGCAGTTCTTC.

A few counts support this clonotype. The J gene is TRBJ2-2, the V gene TRBV12-3 or TRBV12-4; D is ambiguous. V lost 2 bases and J lost 4, with 5 bases in between. CDR3 length: 13 amino acids. The CDR3: CASSLTVTGELFF. For the CDR3, the DNA is TGTGCCAGCAGTTTAACAGTCACCGGGGAGCTGTTTTTT.

This clonotype was counted at least ten times. This chain links TRBV2 with TRBJ2-5; 7 positions agree with TRBD1. Looked up from germline, CDR1 is SNHLY and CDR2 is FYNNEI. Germline trimming cut 5 bases from V and 1 base from J; bases unmatched to any gene: 7. This CDR3 is built from 15 residues. CDR3 sequence: CASSKLQGSQETQYF. The CDR3 DNA reads TGTGCCAGCAGTAAATTACAGGGGTCCCAAGAGACCCAGTACTTC.

A few counts support this clonotype. This chain joins TRBV4-2 and TRBJ1-2; D is ambiguous. CDR1 is LGHNA and CDR2 is YNFKEQ in the germline V gene. The V end was cut by 2 bases, the J end by 7 bases, with 8 bases between. The CDR3 runs 12 residues. The CDR3 reads CASSQSGVGYTF. In nucleotides, the CDR3 is TGTGCCAGCAGCCAAAGCGGGGTTGGCTACACCTTC.

This clonotype was recorded many times. This chain uses TRBV7-8 with TRBJ1-2; D gene unclear. CDR3 length: 17 amino acids. From germline, CDR1 is SGHVS and CDR2 FQNEAQ. V gave up 5 bases and J gave up 4 bases, with 23 bases separating them. The CDR3 reads CASSPINVAGSAYGYTF. In DNA form, the CDR3 reads TGTGCCAGCAGCCCCATCAATGTTGCGGGCTCAGCCTATGGCTACACCTTC.

The chain links TRBV7-9 to TRBJ1-5; D unclear. Germline V lookup: CDR1 SEHNR, CDR2 FQNEAQ (reference sequence). The germline V and J ends were trimmed by 3 bases and 11 bases, with 11 bases remaining between them. The CDR3 is made up of 12 amino acids. In DNA, the CDR3 is TGTGCCAGCAGCTTCGGCGAGGGAGCCCAGCATTTT. Translated: CASSFGEGAQHF.

In its sample, this clonotype was seen a few times. Likely a read error: the CDR3 ends without its conserved phenylalanine or tryptophan. The DNA is omitted, as the CDR3 cannot be located on it reliably, and the CDR3 follows TCRdb's listing. This chain joins TRBV7-2 and TRBJ2-7; TRBD1 was called by the table and not checked on the DNA. The CDR3 numbers 15 amino acids, ends counted. The V gene's germline CDR1 is SGHTA and CDR2 FQGNSA. This chain's CDR3 is CASGPRTGTGYEQHL.

The table lists this clonotype with a few counts. In nucleotides, the CDR3 is TGTGCCACAAAGCGATCTAGCGGGATCACAGATACGCAGTATTTT. Translation: CATKRSSGITDTQYF. The chain combines TRBV2 with TRBJ2-3; 9 bases agree with TRBD2. The germline gives CDR1 SNHLY, CDR2 FYNNEI. This CDR3 has 15 amino acids. V was clipped by 10 bases and J by 2 bases; unmatched bases: 10.

The chain combines TRBV19 with TRBJ1-5; D is perhaps TRBD1 (6 bases). The CDR3 has 13 residues. Trimming took 6 bases from V and 5 from J, leaving 11 bases between them. Germline V gives CDR1 LNHDA, CDR2 SQIVND (reference sequence). CDR3 DNA sequence: TGTGCCAGTAGGAGGCGGACAGATCAGCCCCAGCATTTT. It yields the protein CASRRRTDQPQHF.

This chain's CDR3 is CASSLPGLAGQTGELFF. The CDR3 nucleotides read TGTGCCAGCAGCCTACCGGGACTAGCGGGACAGACCGGGGAGCTGTTTTTT. J is TRBJ2-2 and V is TRBV9, with 13 bases identical to TRBD2. V was pared by 4 bases and J by 5 bases, with 8 bases of the junction left unmatched. The germline V gene has CDR1 SGDLS and CDR2 YYNGEE. There are 17 residues in the CDR3.

The DNA of the CDR3 is TGCAGCGTCCGCCGAAGCGGGCCTTACAATGAGCAGTTCTTC. It yields the protein CSVRRSGPYNEQFF. The chain combines TRBV29-1 with TRBJ2-1; D is perhaps TRBD2 (6 bases). Between the trimmed V and J ends, which lost 6 bases and 4 bases, there was a span of 16 bases. Germline values: CDR1 SQVTM, CDR2 ANQGSEA. The CDR3 has 14 amino acids.

V and J are TRBV20-1 and TRBJ2-7; tentative D call: TRBD2 (6 bases). Germline CDR1 DFQATT, CDR2 SNEGSKA (reference sequence). The CDR3 is 12 amino acids. V gave up 6 bases and J gave up 5 bases, with 14 bases separating them. The DNA for the CDR3 is TGCAGTGCCGGGGGAAGAGGGGACGAGCAGTACTTC. This encodes CSAGGRGDEQYF.

Relative to its sample, this clonotype is medium-sized. The chain employs TRBV20-1 and TRBJ1-3, with 9 bases that match TRBD1. Germline V CDR1 and CDR2: DFQATT, SNEGSKA (reference sequence). The J segment lost 2 bases and the V segment lost 6 bases, leaving 5 bases of the junction unmatched. This CDR3 has 14 residues. The CDR3 bases are TGCAGTGCACGAACAGGGGGCCCTGGAAACACCATATATTTT. It yields the protein CSARTGGPGNTIYF.

Turning to this clonotype: Relative to the germline gene, one junction end is altered; a read error may explain this. The chain employs TRBV2 and TRBJ2-7; TRBD1 might be the D (5 bases). From germline, CDR1 is SNHLY and CDR2 FYNNEI. The CDR3 has 15 amino acids. CDR3 DNA sequence: TGTGCCAGCATCCTGGACCCGCGACAGTCCTTTGAGCAATGCTTC. Translated, it gives CASILDPRQSFEQCF.

This chain uses TRBV20-1 with TRBJ2-3, with TRBD1 matching 9 bases. The CDR3 contains 14 residues. Germline V CDR1 and CDR2: DFQATT, SNEGSKA (reference sequence). Trimming cost V 3 bases and J 4 bases; bases outside gene matches: 5. The CDR3 is CSARGTGRADTQYF. DNA of the CDR3: TGCAGTGCTAGGGGGACAGGGCGAGCAGATACGCAGTATTTT.

The rearrangement uses TRBV2 and TRBJ1-5, with 9 positions matching TRBD1. Per germline, CDR1 SNHLY and CDR2 FYNNEI. The length of the CDR3 is 14 residues. The trim removed 5 bases at V and 6 bases at J, leaving 5 bases unmatched. The CDR3 coding sequence is TGTGCCAGCAGTCCCACAGGGGGCCGTCAGCCCCAGCATTTT. It encodes CASSPTGGRQPQHF.

This chain uses TRBV5-1 with TRBJ1-6; D is ambiguous. Germline CDR1 and CDR2: SGHRS and YFSETQ. Trimming removed 5 bases from V and 5 bases from J, with 11 bases in between. This CDR3 comprises 14 residues. CDR3 nucleotide sequence: TGCGCCAGCAGTAGAGACGGGAATAATTCACCCCTCCACTTT. It translates to CASSRDGNNSPLHF. Full variable domain (missing parts from reference TRBV5-1 and TRBJ1-6): KAGVTQTPRYLIKTRGQQVTLSCSPISGHRSVSWYQQTPGQGLQFLFEYFSETQRNKGNFPGRFSGRQFSNSRSEMNVSTLELGDSALYLCASSRDGNNSPLHFGNGTRLTVT.

This chain joins TRBV28 and TRBJ1-1; D might be TRBD1 (5 bases). There are 14 residues in the CDR3. Germline V gene data show CDR1 as MDHEN and CDR2 as SYDVKM. The V and J ends lost 8 bases and 10 bases respectively, with 23 bases between them. This CDR3 is CASPQSGEGLVAFF. The CDR3 DNA sequence: TGTGCCAGCCCCCAGAGCGGGGAGGGGTTGGTAGCTTTCTTT.